The sequence of this TCR beta chain was determined in a study of beta chain features in type 1 diabetes. Study context: Sorted cells, about 99 million in number, were examined across all samples. Study outcomes and limitations: Insertions at VDJ junctions were less frequent in type 1 diabetes patients. These patients also deleted more nucleotides at the same junctions.

This clone has only a few counts. What it recognizes is unknown. Each sorted population was over 95% pure. The sequenced template was cDNA made from the entire isolated RNA. Only in-frame clones appear in the TCRdb table, and some are missing; sequencing was by immunoSEQ multiplex PCR. The table has about 360,000 clones, about 12% seen once. The CDR3 is 13 residues long. The specimen sequenced was naive CD4+ T cells from blood. The receptor comes from a man aged 18 to 29 in good health. This chain links TRBV12-2 with TRBJ2-7; no check of the table's D call, TRBD2, against the DNA was made. TRBV12-2 is a documented pseudogene. CDR3 sequence (DNA): TGTGCAAGTCGCTTAGGGACTAGCTACGAGCAGTACTTC. Its translation is CASRLGTSYEQYF.